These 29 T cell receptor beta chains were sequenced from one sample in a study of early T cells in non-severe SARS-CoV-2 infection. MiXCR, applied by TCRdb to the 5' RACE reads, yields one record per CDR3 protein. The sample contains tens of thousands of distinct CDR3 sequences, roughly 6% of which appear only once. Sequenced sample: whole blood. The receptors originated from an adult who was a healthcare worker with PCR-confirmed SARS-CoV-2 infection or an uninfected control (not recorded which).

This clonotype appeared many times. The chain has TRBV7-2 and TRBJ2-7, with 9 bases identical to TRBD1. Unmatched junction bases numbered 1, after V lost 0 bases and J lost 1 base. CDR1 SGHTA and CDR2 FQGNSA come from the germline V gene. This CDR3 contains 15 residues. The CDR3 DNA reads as TGTGCCAGCAGCTTAGCGGGACAGGGTTCCTACGAGCAGTACTTC. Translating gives CASSLAGQGSYEQYF. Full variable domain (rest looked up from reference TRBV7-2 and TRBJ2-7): GAGVSQSPSNKVTEKGKDVELRCDPISGHTALYWYRQSLGQGLEFLIYFQGNSAPDKSGLPSDRFSAERTGGSVSTLTIQRTQQEDSAVYLCASSLAGQGSYEQYFGPGTRLTVT.

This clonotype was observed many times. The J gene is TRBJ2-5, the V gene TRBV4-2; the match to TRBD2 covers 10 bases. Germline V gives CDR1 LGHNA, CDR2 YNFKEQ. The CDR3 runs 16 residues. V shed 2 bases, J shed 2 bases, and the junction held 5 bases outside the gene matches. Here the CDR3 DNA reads TGTGCCAGCAGCCAACCCCAGCGGGGGGGGCAAGAGACCCAGTACTTC. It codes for CASSQPQRGGQETQYF.

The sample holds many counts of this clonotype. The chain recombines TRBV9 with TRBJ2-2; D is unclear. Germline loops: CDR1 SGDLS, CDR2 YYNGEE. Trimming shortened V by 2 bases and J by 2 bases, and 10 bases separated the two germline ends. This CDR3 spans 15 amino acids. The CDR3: CASSVWQTNTGELFF. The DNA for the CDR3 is TGTGCCAGCAGCGTTTGGCAGACTAACACCGGGGAGCTGTTTTTT.

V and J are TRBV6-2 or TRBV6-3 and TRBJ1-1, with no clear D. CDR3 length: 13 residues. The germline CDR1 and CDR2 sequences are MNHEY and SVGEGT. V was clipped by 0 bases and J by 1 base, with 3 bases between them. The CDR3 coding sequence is TGTGCCAGCAGTTACTCCGAGAACACTGAAGCTTTCTTT. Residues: CASSYSENTEAFF.

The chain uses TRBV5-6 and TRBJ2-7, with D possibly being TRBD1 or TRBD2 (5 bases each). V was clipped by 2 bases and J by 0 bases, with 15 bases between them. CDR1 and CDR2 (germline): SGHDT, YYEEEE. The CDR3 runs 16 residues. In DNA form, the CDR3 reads TGTGCCAGCAGCTTCCCGGGACGCAGGAGCTCCTACGAGCAGTACTTC. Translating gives CASSFPGRRSSYEQYF.

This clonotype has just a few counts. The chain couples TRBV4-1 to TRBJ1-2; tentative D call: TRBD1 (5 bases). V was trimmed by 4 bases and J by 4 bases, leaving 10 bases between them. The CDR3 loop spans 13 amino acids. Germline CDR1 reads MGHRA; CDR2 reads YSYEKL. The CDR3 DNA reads TGCGCCAGCAGCCTGGGGGAAGGCTATGGCTACACCTTC. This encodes CASSLGEGYGYTF.

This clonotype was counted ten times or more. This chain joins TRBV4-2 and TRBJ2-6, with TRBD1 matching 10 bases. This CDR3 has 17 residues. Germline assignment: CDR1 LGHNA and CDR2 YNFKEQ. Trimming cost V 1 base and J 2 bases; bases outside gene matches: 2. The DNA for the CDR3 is TGTGCCAGCAGCCAAGTGACAGGGGGCGCTGGGGCCAACGTCCTGACTTTC. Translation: CASSQVTGGAGANVLTF.

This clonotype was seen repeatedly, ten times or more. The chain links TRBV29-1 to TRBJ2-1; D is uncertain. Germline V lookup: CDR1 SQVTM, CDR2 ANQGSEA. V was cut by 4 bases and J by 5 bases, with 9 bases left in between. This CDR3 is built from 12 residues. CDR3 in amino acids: CSVVGRDNEQFF. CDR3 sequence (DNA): TGCAGCGTTGTAGGACGGGACAATGAGCAGTTCTTC.

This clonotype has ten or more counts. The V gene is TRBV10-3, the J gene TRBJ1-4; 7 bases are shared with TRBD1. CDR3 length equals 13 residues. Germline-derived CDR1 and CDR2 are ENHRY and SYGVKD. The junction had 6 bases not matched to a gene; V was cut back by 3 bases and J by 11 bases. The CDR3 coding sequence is TGTGCCATCAGTGACCGGGACAGAGAGAAACTGTTTTTT. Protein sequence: CAISDRDREKLFF.

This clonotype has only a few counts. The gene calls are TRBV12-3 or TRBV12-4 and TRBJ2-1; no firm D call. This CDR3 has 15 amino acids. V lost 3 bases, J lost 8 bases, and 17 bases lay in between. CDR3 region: CASSFLQNARDEQFF. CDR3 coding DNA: TGTGCCAGCAGTTTCCTCCAAAACGCTAGGGATGAGCAGTTCTTC.

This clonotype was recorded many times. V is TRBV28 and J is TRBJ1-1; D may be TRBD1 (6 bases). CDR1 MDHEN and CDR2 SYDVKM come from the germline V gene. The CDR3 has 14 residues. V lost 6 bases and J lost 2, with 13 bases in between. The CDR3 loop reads CASSPGALNTEAFF. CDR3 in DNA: TGTGCCAGCAGCCCGGGGGCACTTAACACTGAAGCTTTCTTT.

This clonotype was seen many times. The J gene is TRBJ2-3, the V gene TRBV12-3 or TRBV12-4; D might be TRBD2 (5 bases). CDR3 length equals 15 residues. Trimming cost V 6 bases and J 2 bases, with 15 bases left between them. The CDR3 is CASRKEAATTDTQYF. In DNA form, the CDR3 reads TGTGCCAGCAGGAAGGAAGCGGCCACCACAGATACGCAGTATTTT.

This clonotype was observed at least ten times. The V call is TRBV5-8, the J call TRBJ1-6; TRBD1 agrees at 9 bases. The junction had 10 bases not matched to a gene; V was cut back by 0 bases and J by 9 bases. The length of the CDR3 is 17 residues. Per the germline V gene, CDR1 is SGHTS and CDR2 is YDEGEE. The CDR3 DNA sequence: TGTGCCAGCAGCTTGGGGGAGGACAGGGGACTCGGTTCACCCCTCCACTTT. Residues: CASSLGEDRGLGSPLHF.

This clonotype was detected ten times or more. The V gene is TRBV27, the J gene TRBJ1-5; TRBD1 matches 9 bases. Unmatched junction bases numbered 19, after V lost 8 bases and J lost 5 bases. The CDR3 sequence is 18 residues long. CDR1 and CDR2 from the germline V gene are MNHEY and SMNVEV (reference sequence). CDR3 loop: CASAKTGGTGRIYQPQHF. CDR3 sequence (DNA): TGTGCCAGCGCAAAAACGGGGGGGACAGGGAGAATTTATCAGCCCCAGCATTTT.

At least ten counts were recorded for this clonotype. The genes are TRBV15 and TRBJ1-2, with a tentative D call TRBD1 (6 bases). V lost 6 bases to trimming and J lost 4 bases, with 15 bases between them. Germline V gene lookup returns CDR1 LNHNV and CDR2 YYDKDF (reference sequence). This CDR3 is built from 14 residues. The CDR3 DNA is TGTGCCACCAGAGGAGCAGGGGATCCCTATGGCTACACCTTC. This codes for CATRGAGDPYGYTF.

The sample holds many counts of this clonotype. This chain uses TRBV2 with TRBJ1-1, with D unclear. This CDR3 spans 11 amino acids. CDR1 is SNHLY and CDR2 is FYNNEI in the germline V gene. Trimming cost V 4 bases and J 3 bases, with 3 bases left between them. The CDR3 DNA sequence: TGTGCCAGCAGTGTTGACACTGAAGCTTTCTTT. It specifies CASSVDTEAFF.

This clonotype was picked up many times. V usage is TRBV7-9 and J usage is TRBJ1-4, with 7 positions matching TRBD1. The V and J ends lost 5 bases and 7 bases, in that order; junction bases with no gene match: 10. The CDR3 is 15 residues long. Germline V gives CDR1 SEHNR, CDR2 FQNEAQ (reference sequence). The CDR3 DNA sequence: TGTGCCAGCAGCCCCGACAGGGCCGGAGGTGAAAAACTGTTTTTT. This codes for CASSPDRAGGEKLFF.

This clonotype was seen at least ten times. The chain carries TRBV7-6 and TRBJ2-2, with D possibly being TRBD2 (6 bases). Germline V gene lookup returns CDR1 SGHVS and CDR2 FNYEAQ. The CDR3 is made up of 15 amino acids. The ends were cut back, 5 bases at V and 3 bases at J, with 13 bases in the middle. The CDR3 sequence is CASSLADYYTGELFF. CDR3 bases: TGTGCCAGCAGCCTGGCGGACTACTACACCGGGGAGCTGTTTTTT.

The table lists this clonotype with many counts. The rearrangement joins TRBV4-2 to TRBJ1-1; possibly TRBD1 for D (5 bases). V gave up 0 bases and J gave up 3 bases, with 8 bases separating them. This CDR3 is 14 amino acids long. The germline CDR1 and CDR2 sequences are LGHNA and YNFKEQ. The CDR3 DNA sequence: TGTGCCAGCAGCCAAGATATGGGGGACACTGAAGCTTTCTTT. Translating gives CASSQDMGDTEAFF.

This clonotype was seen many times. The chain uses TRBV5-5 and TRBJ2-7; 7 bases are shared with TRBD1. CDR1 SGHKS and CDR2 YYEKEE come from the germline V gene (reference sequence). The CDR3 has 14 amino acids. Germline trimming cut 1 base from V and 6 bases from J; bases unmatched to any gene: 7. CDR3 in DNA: TGTGCCAGCAGCTTGTTAGGGGGCGTCGGCGAGCAGTACTTC. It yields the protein CASSLLGGVGEQYF.

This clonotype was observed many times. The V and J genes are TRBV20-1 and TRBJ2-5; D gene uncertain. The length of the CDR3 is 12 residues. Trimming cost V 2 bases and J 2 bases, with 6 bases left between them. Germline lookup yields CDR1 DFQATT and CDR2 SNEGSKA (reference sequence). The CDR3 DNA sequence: TGCAGTGCTAGACGGTCTCAAGAGACCCAGTACTTC. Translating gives CSARRSQETQYF.

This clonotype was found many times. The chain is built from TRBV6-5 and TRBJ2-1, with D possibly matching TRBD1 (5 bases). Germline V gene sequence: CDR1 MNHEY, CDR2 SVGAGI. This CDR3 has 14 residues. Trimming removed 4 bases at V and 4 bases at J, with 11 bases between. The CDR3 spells CASSSGSAYNEQFF. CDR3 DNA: TGTGCCAGCAGTTCAGGGTCGGCGTACAATGAGCAGTTCTTC.

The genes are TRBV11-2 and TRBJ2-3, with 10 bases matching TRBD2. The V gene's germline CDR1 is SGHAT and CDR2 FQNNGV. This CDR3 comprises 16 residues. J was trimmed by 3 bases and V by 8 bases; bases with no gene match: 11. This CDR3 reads CASFTLAGAGTDTQYF. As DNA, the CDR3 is TGTGCCAGCTTCACGCTAGCGGGAGCGGGGACAGATACGCAGTATTTT.

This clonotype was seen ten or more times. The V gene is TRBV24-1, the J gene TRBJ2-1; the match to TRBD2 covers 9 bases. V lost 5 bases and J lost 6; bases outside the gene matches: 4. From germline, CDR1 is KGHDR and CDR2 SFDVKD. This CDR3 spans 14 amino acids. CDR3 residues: CATSVAGVLNEQFF. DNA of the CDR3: TGTGCCACCAGTGTAGCGGGAGTACTCAATGAGCAGTTCTTC.

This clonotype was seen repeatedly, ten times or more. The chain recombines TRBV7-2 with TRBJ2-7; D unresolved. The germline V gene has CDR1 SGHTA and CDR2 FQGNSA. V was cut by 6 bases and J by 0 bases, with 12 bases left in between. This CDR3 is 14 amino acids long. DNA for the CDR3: TGTGCCAGCAGTTTTCATCGGAGCTCCTACGAGCAGTACTTC. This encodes CASSFHRSSYEQYF.

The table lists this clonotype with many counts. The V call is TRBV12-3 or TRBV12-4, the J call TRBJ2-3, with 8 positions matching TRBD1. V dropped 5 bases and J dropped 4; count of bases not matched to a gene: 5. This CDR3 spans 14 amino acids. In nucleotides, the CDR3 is TGTGCCAGCAGTCCCTGGACAGGGCCAGATACGCAGTATTTT. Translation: CASSPWTGPDTQYF.

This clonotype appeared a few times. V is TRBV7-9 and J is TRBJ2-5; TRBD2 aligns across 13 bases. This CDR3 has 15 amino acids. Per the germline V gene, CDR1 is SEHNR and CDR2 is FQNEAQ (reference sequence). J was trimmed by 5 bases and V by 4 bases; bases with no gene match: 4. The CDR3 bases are TGTGCCAGCAGCTCGGGACTAGCGGGGAGGGAGACCCAGTACTTC. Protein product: CASSSGLAGRETQYF.

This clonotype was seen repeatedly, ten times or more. CDR3 residues: CASSLSDSPYEQYF. DNA for the CDR3: TGTGCCAGCAGCTTGAGCGACAGTCCCTACGAGCAGTACTTC. V gene TRBV5-5 combines with J gene TRBJ2-7; tentative D call: TRBD1 (5 bases). The CDR3 spans 14 residues. Trimming removed 1 base from V and 2 bases from J, with 10 bases in between. The V gene's germline CDR1 is SGHKS and CDR2 YYEKEE (reference sequence).

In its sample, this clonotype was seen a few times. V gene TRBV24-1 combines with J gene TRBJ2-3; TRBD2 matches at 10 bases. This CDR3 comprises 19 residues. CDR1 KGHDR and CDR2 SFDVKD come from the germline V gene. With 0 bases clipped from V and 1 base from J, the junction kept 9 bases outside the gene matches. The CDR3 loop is CATSDLRSGRAEGTDTQYF. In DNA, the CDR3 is TGTGCCACCAGTGATTTGCGAAGCGGGAGGGCCGAGGGCACAGATACGCAGTATTTT.